The present T cell receptor (beta chain) was sequenced within a study of T cell responses to AZD1222 COVID-19 vaccine. V lost 6 bases and J 5 bases, leaving 26 bases between the germline ends. Germline values: CDR1 SGHRS, CDR2 YFSETQ. CDR3 size: 17 residues. Using immunoSEQ multiplex PCR, the repertoire was profiled, and TCRdb retains in-frame clones only, with some absent. The sample yields approximately 73,000 clones, roughly 84% seen once. V is TRBV5-1 and J is TRBJ1-1; perhaps TRBD1 as D (5 bases). The sequencing used peripheral blood, collected on day 0 of AZD1222 vaccination. This clonotype originated in an adult in good health. CDR3 bases: TGCGCCAGCACTCACGGGACGCTAGTTTATACTAAAACTGAAGCTTTCTTT. This sequence encodes CASTHGTLVYTKTEAFF.